A selection of T cell receptor beta chains follows, all from one sample in a study of T cell responses to AZD1222 COVID-19 vaccine. This table comes from immunoSEQ multiplex PCR, and its TCRdb copy is limited to in-frame clones, with some not included. The sample holds 150,000 or so clones; 90% to 95% are singletons and the top ten take about 3.8%. Source: peripheral blood, taken on day 0 of AZD1222 vaccination. All receptors come from an adult in good health. Each CDR3 is given with its conserved first and last residue. The D gene is left open where the match is weak. The size of a clone is reported for some rows only, either as once, few or many, or as a class for expanded clones.

d_gene	v_gene	j_gene	abundance	CDR3nt	CDR3aa
-	TRBV10-1	TRBJ2-5	-	TGCGCCAGCAGTGAGCTCGGGTCGGAGACCCAGTACTTC	CASSELGSETQYF
TRBD2	TRBV7-2	TRBJ2-3	-	TGTGCCAGCAGCTTAGCGGCCGCCCCAAGCGGGAGGGCCGGAGATACGCAGTATTTT	CASSLAAAPSGRAGDTQYF
-	TRBV6-5	TRBJ1-5	-	TGTGCCAGCCAAGGGGAGAATCAGCCCCAGCATTTT	CASQGENQPQHF
TRBD2	TRBV9	TRBJ2-3	-	TGTGCCAGCAGCGACCAGCGGGGGGGGGCCCCAGATACGCAGTATTTT	CASSDQRGGAPDTQYF
-	TRBV28	TRBJ1-5	-	TGTGCCAGCAGTTCATCAGTCCCCCGGGGTAATCAGCCCCAGCATTTT	CASSSSVPRGNQPQHF
-	TRBV27	TRBJ1-5	-	TGTGCCAGCAGTTTAAACAGGGGCAATCAGCCCCAGCATTTT	CASSLNRGNQPQHF
TRBD2	TRBV5-1	TRBJ2-1	-	TGCGCCAGCAGCTTTGGACTAGCGGGCTTCTCCTACAATGAGCAGTTCTTC	CASSFGLAGFSYNEQFF
-	TRBV4-3	TRBJ2-5	-	TGCGCCAGCAGCCAAGGACATTTCAGCGGAGAGACCCAGTACTTC	CASSQGHFSGETQYF
-	TRBV18	TRBJ2-7	-	TGTGCCAGCTCCCAACAGGCAGTCGAGCAGTACTTC	CASSQQAVEQYF
TRBD2	TRBV7-6	TRBJ2-2	once	TGTGCCAGCAGCTTAGGCGGGAGCGGCCCCGGGGAGCTGTTTTTT	CASSLGGSGPGELFF
-	TRBV6-5	TRBJ2-7	-	TGTGCCAGCAGTTACTCGTCCAGGGGCGACGAGCAGTACTTC	CASSYSSRGDEQYF
-	TRBV9	TRBJ2-2	-	TGTGCCAGCAGCGTAGGGACAAGGATAACCGGGGAGCTGTTTTTT	CASSVGTRITGELFF
-	TRBV19	TRBJ1-1	-	TGTGCCAGTAGTATGTGGCAGGGGACGTTGAACACTGAAGCTTTCTTT	CASSMWQGTLNTEAFF
TRBD1	TRBV28	TRBJ1-4	once	TGTGCCAGCAGTTTCGGGGGACAGGGGGGCGAAAAACTGTTTTTT	CASSFGGQGGEKLFF
TRBD1	TRBV5-1	TRBJ2-2	once	TGCGCCAGCAGCTTGGCCCACAGGGGTACCGGGGAGCTGTTTTTT	CASSLAHRGTGELFF
TRBD2	TRBV19	TRBJ2-1	-	TGTGCCAGTAGAAGGGCGGGAGGGCCAGAGCAGTTCTTC	CASRRAGGPEQFF
TRBD1	TRBV6-5	TRBJ1-1	-	TGTGCCAGCAGCGCCAGGGGGCGACAGGGTACAGCTTTCTTT	CASSARGRQGTAFF
TRBD1	TRBV10-2	TRBJ1-1	-	TGCGCCAGCAGGACAGGGACGATGAACACTGAAGCTTTCTTT	CASRTGTMNTEAFF
TRBD2	TRBV5-1	TRBJ2-2	-	TGCGCCAGCAGCCCTCTAGCGGGAGAAGCCGGGGAGCTGTTTTTT	CASSPLAGEAGELFF
TRBD1	TRBV7-2	TRBJ2-7	-	TGTGCCAGCAGCTTGACAGGGAGTCGTCGGGAGCAGTACTTC	CASSLTGSRREQYF
-	TRBV5-1	TRBJ2-3	-	TGCGCCAGCAGCTGGCGGGATGGAGATACGCAGTATTTT	CASSWRDGDTQYF
TRBD2	TRBV6-2/TRBV6-3	TRBJ2-7	-	TGTGCCAGCAGTTACTCCCGGACTAGCGGGAGACCCAGCTACGAGCAGTACTTC	CASSYSRTSGRPSYEQYF
TRBD1	TRBV27	TRBJ1-3	-	TGTGCCAGCGGAGGACCCGGGACAGGGATAAACACCATATATTTT	CASGGPGTGINTIYF
-	TRBV5-4	TRBJ1-1	-	TGTGCCAGCAGCCCCGAGAGGCAGAACACTGAAGCTTTCTTT	CASSPERQNTEAFF
TRBD1	TRBV2	TRBJ1-3	-	TGTGCCAGCAGTGGGGACAGGGAAACGAGTGGAAACACCATATATTTT	CASSGDRETSGNTIYF
TRBD1	TRBV28	TRBJ1-5	-	TGTGCCAGCAGTTTAGGACAGGGGGGGAATCAGCCCCAGCATTTT	CASSLGQGGNQPQHF
-	TRBV10-3	TRBJ2-5	-	TGTGCCATCAGTGGAGGGCAGATCCAAGAGACCCAGTACTTC	CAISGGQIQETQYF
-	TRBV27	TRBJ1-2	-	TGTGCCAGCAGACCCCTCTACAGGGTAGAGGGCTACACCTTC	CASRPLYRVEGYTF
-	TRBV5-1	TRBJ2-1	-	TGCGCCAGCAGCTTGGGGACAGTTAATGAGCAGTTCTTC	CASSLGTVNEQFF
TRBD1	TRBV7-2	TRBJ1-2	-	TGTGCCAGCAGCTGGGGCACAGGGGGCCTGGGCTACACCTTC	CASSWGTGGLGYTF
TRBD1	TRBV3-1/TRBV3-2	TRBJ1-1	-	TGTGCCAGCAGCCAAGTCACCCGGGACAGGGTTAAGAACACTGAAGCTTTCTTT	CASSQVTRDRVKNTEAFF
-	TRBV19	TRBJ1-4	-	TGTGCCAGTAGTAAGGGTGGTGGCTTTATTATTGCAACTAATGAAAAACTGTTTTTT	CASSKGGGFIIATNEKLFF
-	TRBV28	TRBJ2-6	-	TGTGCCAGCAGTTACCAGGGAGGGGCCAACGTCCTGACTTTC	CASSYQGGANVLTF
-	TRBV9	TRBJ2-5	-	TGTGCCAGCAGCCCTGGGCGAGGACAAGAGACCCAGTACTTC	CASSPGRGQETQYF
-	TRBV9	TRBJ1-3	-	TGTGCCAGCAGCGCCATCACACAGGACTCCTCTGGAAACACCATATATTTT	CASSAITQDSSGNTIYF
-	TRBV9	TRBJ2-1	once	TGTGCCAGCAGCGTAGTAGCATTCGGATACAATGAGCAGTTCTTC	CASSVVAFGYNEQFF
-	TRBV7-9	TRBJ2-7	-	TGTGCCAGCAGTTTTTTAACCCGGGCCTATATGACCTACGAGCAGTACTTC	CASSFLTRAYMTYEQYF
-	TRBV7-8	TRBJ1-1	-	TGTGCCAGCAGCTTAGGCACTAACACTGAAGCTTTCTTT	CASSLGTNTEAFF
-	TRBV27	TRBJ2-3	-	TGTGCCAGCAGTTTCGCGCCCGCTAGCGCAGATACGCAGTATTTT	CASSFAPASADTQYF
TRBD1	TRBV27	TRBJ1-2	-	TGTGCCAGCAGTTTAGGACAGGGGGCATCTGGCTACACCTTC	CASSLGQGASGYTF
TRBD1	TRBV6-5	TRBJ1-6	-	TGTGCCAGCTGCCAGCAGGGACAGGCTACCGTGGCCCTCCACTTT	CASCQQGQATVALHF
TRBD1	TRBV4-2	TRBJ1-2	-	TGTGCCAGCAGCCAAGGGGACAGGGACTATGGCTACACCTTC	CASSQGDRDYGYTF
-	TRBV27	TRBJ2-5	-	TGTGCCAGCAGGTTGGCGCGAGGCCCGGGGACCCAGTACTTC	CASRLARGPGTQYF
-	TRBV29-1	TRBJ1-1	-	TGCAGCGTTGCGGGGGCCGGGGGCACTGAAGCTTTCTTT	CSVAGAGGTEAFF
-	TRBV6-5	TRBJ2-1	-	TGTGCCAGCAGTCCCCGGCAGGCCGGAAATGAGCAGTTCTTC	CASSPRQAGNEQFF
-	TRBV5-4	TRBJ1-5	-	TGTGCCAGCAGCTTGGGGGGGGACAGCAATCAGCCCCAGCATTTT	CASSLGGDSNQPQHF
-	TRBV9	TRBJ1-1	-	TGTGCCAGCAGCGTAGGGGGCCACACTGAAGCTTTCTTT	CASSVGGHTEAFF
-	TRBV14	TRBJ2-2	-	TGTGCCAGCAGCCACTCCCGGCTCACCGGGGAGCTGTTTTTT	CASSHSRLTGELFF
TRBD2	TRBV4-1	TRBJ2-7	-	TGCGCCAGCAGCCAAGTAACTAGCGGTCCCTACGAGCAGTACTTC	CASSQVTSGPYEQYF
TRBD2	TRBV29-1	TRBJ2-6	-	TGCAGCGTACTTGGGGGAGGGAGCTCTGGGGCCAACGTCCTGACTTTC	CSVLGGGSSGANVLTF
-	TRBV27	TRBJ2-1	-	TGTGCCAGCAGTTTAGGGGACTACAATGAGCAGTTCTTC	CASSLGDYNEQFF
-	TRBV7-2	TRBJ2-7	-	TGTGCCAGCAGCTTACGGGCTAGCTTGGGGGAGCAGTACTTC	CASSLRASLGEQYF
-	TRBV7-9	TRBJ1-5	once	TGTGCCAGCAGCTTGGAGGGCAGCAATCAGCCCCAGCATTTT	CASSLEGSNQPQHF
-	TRBV6-5	TRBJ2-7	once	TGTGCCAGCAGTTCCGCTAAGTACGAGCAGTACTTC	CASSSAKYEQYF
-	TRBV30	TRBJ2-1	-	TGTGCCTGGAGCGGGCGGACCTACAATGAGCAGTTCTTC	CAWSGRTYNEQFF
-	TRBV14	TRBJ1-2	-	TGTGCCAGCAGCCAGAAAAGGGGGGGCGAAGGCTACACCTTC	CASSQKRGGEGYTF
-	TRBV28	TRBJ2-6	-	TGTGCCTCCGAGGGGGGTTATGGGGCCAACGTCCTGACTTTC	CASEGGYGANVLTF
TRBD1	TRBV5-5	TRBJ2-3	-	TGTGCCAGCAGCTTGCAGGGGGCAGATACGCAGTATTTT	CASSLQGADTQYF